The entry that follows covers one T cell receptor (beta chain) sequence. Its antigen is unknown. This entry is derived from a study of T-cell memory formation after mild COVID-19. TCRdb independently ran MiXCR on the 5' RACE reads; one entry per CDR3 protein. The sample lists approximately 500,000 distinct CDR3 sequences; about 23% were seen once. The junction had 6 bases not matched to a gene; V was cut back by 0 bases and J by 4 bases. The CDR3 runs to 15 residues. Findings of the study overall: While clones contracting from day 15 to 85 were balanced between CD4 and CD8, later expanders leaned CD4+.

Sequencing used PBMCs or a T cell subset sorted from them (not recorded which). The receptor was isolated from an adult woman who had mild COVID-19 (a few samples of this study predate the infection). Cell type and time point are not known. J is TRBJ2-7 and V is TRBV12-3 or TRBV12-4, with 7 bases matching TRBD2. CDR3 amino acids: CASSLAVAGLYEQYF. CDR3 nucleotides: TGTGCCAGCAGTTTAGCCGTAGCGGGCTTATACGAGCAGTACTTC.